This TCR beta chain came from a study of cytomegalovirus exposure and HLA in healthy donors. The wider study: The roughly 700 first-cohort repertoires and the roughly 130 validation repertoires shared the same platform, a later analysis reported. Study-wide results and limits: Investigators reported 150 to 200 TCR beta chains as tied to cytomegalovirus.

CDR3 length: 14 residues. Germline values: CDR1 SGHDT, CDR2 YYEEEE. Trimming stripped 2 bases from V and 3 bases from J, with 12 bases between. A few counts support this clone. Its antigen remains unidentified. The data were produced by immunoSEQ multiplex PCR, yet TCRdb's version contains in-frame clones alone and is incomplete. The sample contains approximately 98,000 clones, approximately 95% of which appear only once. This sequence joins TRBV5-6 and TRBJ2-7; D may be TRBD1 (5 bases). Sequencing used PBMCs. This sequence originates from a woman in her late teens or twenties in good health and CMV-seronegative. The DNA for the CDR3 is TGTGCCAGCAGCTTTACAGGCCCCTACTACGAGCAGTACTTC. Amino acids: CASSFTGPYYEQYF.